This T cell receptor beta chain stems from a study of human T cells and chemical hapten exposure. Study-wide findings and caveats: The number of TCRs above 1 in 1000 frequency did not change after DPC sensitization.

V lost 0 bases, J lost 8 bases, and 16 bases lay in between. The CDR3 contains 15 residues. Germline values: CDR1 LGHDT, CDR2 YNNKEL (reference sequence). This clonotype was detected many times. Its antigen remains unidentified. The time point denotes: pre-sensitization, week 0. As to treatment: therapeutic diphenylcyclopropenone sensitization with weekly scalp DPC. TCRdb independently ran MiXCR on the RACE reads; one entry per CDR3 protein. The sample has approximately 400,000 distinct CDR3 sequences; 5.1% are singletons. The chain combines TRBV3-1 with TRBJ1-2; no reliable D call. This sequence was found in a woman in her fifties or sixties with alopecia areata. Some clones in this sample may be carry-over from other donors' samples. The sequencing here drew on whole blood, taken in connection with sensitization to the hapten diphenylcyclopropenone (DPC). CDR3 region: CASSQDSTPQRGYTF. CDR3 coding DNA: TGTGCCAGCAGCCAAGATAGTACCCCCCAGAGAGGCTACACCTTC. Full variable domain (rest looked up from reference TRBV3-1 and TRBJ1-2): DTAVSQTPKYLVTQMGNDKSIKCEQNLGHDTMYWYKQDSKKFLKIMFSYNNKELIINETVPNRFSPKSPDKAHLNLHINSLELGDSAVYFCASSQDSTPQRGYTFGSGTRLTVV.